The 21 T cell receptor beta chains presented below share a single source sample, sequenced in a study of blood T cell repertoires in COVID-19. Using immunoSEQ multiplex PCR, the repertoire was profiled, and TCRdb retains in-frame clones only, with some absent. The sample records approximately 260,000 clones, 85% to 90% being singletons. What was sequenced was PBMCs or T cells enriched from blood (not recorded which). The source is a woman in her sixties who had recovered from COVID-19.

This sequence joins TRBV7-9 and TRBJ2-5; D gene unclear. In germline, CDR1 is SEHNR, CDR2 FQNEAQ (reference sequence). The CDR3 runs 14 residues. With 6 bases removed from V and 2 bases from J, the gap between germline ends came to 13 bases. The CDR3 is CASSPLAAQETQYF. The CDR3 DNA reads TGTGCCAGCAGTCCTCTGGCGGCACAAGAGACCCAGTACTTC.

The V call is TRBV7-2, the J call TRBJ1-2; D perhaps matches TRBD1 (5 bases). This CDR3 is 13 amino acids long. V was clipped by 0 bases and J by 8 bases, with 10 bases between them. Germline CDR1 and CDR2: SGHTA and FQGNSA. CDR3 loop: CASSLAWGDGYTF. The DNA of the CDR3 is TGTGCCAGCAGCTTAGCGTGGGGCGACGGCTACACCTTC.

This clone was counted between two and nine times. The chain recombines TRBV5-4 with TRBJ2-5; D is unclear. V lost 3 bases to trimming and J lost 2 bases, with 8 bases between them. Germline CDR1 and CDR2: SGHNT and YYREEE (reference sequence). The CDR3 is 13 amino acids. CDR3: CASSSWAQETQYF. CDR3 nucleotide sequence: TGTGCCAGCAGCTCGTGGGCACAAGAGACCCAGTACTTC.

The rearrangement uses TRBV7-6 and TRBJ2-3, with D perhaps matching TRBD2 (6 bases). The CDR3 extends over 13 amino acids. Trimming pared 2 bases from V and 10 bases from J, leaving 13 bases between. The germline V gene has CDR1 SGHVS and CDR2 FNYEAQ. CDR3 protein: CASSLKLADAQYF. As DNA, the CDR3 is TGTGCCAGCAGCTTAAAACTAGCAGACGCGCAGTATTTT.

This clone was seen a few times. This sequence joins TRBV11-3 and TRBJ2-1; D remains unclear. Germline CDR1 SGHNT, CDR2 YENEEA. CDR3 length equals 14 residues. The V and J ends lost 1 base and 10 bases respectively, with 14 bases between them. CDR3 loop: CASSLGLVQAEQFF. CDR3 in DNA: TGTGCCAGCAGCTTAGGTTTAGTGCAGGCCGAGCAGTTCTTC.

The gene calls are TRBV2 and TRBJ2-1; D remains ambiguous. Germline V gene data show CDR1 as SNHLY and CDR2 as FYNNEI. V lost 6 bases and J lost 6, with 9 bases in between. The CDR3 runs to 12 residues. The CDR3 sequence: CASRAEANEQFF. The CDR3 DNA reads TGTGCCAGCAGGGCTGAGGCCAATGAGCAGTTCTTC.

The chain uses TRBV5-6 and TRBJ1-6; D may be TRBD1 (6 bases). Germline assignment: CDR1 SGHDT and CDR2 YYEEEE. The CDR3 totals 13 residues. The germline V and J ends were trimmed by 4 bases and 10 bases, with 12 bases remaining between them. CDR3 amino acids: CASSPTGLSPLHF. CDR3 sequence (DNA): TGTGCCAGCAGCCCCACAGGGCTGTCACCCCTCCACTTT.

The chain employs TRBV9 and TRBJ2-1; 7 positions match TRBD2. Germline lookup yields CDR1 SGDLS and CDR2 YYNGEE. The CDR3 length is 15 residues. V lost 3 bases and J lost 4; bases outside the gene matches: 7. CDR3 region: CASSGGGEGYNEQFF. The CDR3 DNA reads as TGTGCCAGCAGCGGGGGAGGGGAAGGGTACAATGAGCAGTTCTTC.

This rearrangement joins TRBV5-1 to TRBJ1-4; no reliable D call. This CDR3 has 14 residues. CDR1 SGHRS and CDR2 YFSETQ come from the germline V gene. Between the trimmed V and J ends, which lost 6 bases and 8 bases, there was a span of 17 bases. CDR3 in DNA: TGCGCCAGCACCTCGGGCACCGCGGGGGAAAAACTGTTTTTT. Encoded protein: CASTSGTAGEKLFF.

This rearrangement joins TRBV9 to TRBJ1-2, with 9 positions matching TRBD1. This CDR3 contains 14 residues. V lost 4 bases and J lost 2; bases outside the gene matches: 3. Germline assignment: CDR1 SGDLS and CDR2 YYNGEE. CDR3 bases: TGTGCCAGCAGCCCGGGGACAGGGAACTATGGCTACACCTTC. Its protein is CASSPGTGNYGYTF.

This chain links TRBV6-5 with TRBJ1-1; 7 bases agree with TRBD1. This CDR3 comprises 14 residues. The V segment lost 2 bases and the J segment 3 bases; nucleotides outside the gene matches: 3. Germline loops: CDR1 MNHEY, CDR2 SVGAGI. The CDR3 region is CASSYGTEYTEAFF. Written as DNA, the CDR3 is TGTGCCAGCAGTTACGGGACAGAATACACTGAAGCTTTCTTT.

This clone showed up just a few times. This chain links TRBV27 with TRBJ2-7; 7 nucleotides agree with TRBD1. Germline values: CDR1 MNHEY, CDR2 SMNVEV (reference sequence). The CDR3 contains 13 residues. V dropped 1 base and J dropped 4; count of bases not matched to a gene: 1. Here the CDR3 reads CASSLYRGYEQYF. The DNA for the CDR3 is TGTGCCAGCAGTTTATACAGGGGATACGAGCAGTACTTC.

J is TRBJ1-5 and V is TRBV10-3, with 7 bases that match TRBD1. Germline V lookup: CDR1 ENHRY, CDR2 SYGVKD. V shed 3 bases, J shed 7 bases, and the junction held 9 bases outside the gene matches. This CDR3 is built from 15 residues. DNA of the CDR3: TGTGCCATCAGTGATGAGGGGGCCGGAGGGCAGCCCCAGCATTTT. It is translated as CAISDEGAGGQPQHF.

The V and J genes are TRBV21-1 and TRBJ1-1; the table's TRBD1 call for D was not verified on the DNA. TRBV21-1 is a listed pseudogene. CDR3 length: 23 amino acids. CDR3 in DNA: TGTGCCAGCAGCAAAGTGGGCGCTCCAATCCTGTTAGGGCGCCGGTGGGCAGGGACTGAAGCTTTCTTT. Protein sequence: CASSKVGAPILLGRRWAGTEAFF.

This clone was counted a single time. Relative to the germline gene, one junction end is altered; a read error may explain this. The V gene is TRBV7-7, the J gene TRBJ1-5; D uncertain. CDR1 and CDR2 (germline): SSHAT, FNYEAQ (reference sequence). This CDR3 has 17 amino acids. CDR3: CASSLVLGSGSNQPQHF. The CDR3 region has the DNA TGTGCTAGCAGCTTAGTTCTGGGTTCGGGAAGCAATCAGCCCCAGCATTTT.

The CDR3 loop is CASSPDGGGMGEQYF. In DNA, the CDR3 is TGCGCCAGCAGCCCCGACGGGGGAGGAATGGGCGAGCAGTACTTC. V and J are TRBV5-1 and TRBJ2-7; TRBD2 might be the D (6 bases). Germline CDR1 reads SGHRS; CDR2 reads YFSETQ. This CDR3 spans 15 amino acids. V gave up 4 bases and J gave up 6 bases, with 20 bases separating them.

This clone was recorded only once. The V call is TRBV24-1, the J call TRBJ1-3, with D possibly TRBD1 on 5 matching bases. The germline V and J ends were trimmed by 5 bases and 3 bases, with 7 bases remaining between them. This CDR3 has 13 amino acids. The V gene's germline CDR1 is KGHDR and CDR2 SFDVKD. CDR3 sequence reads: CATSGGFGNTIYF. The DNA of the CDR3 is TGTGCCACCAGTGGGGGCTTTGGAAACACCATATATTTT.

This clone has just a few counts. The chain joins TRBV5-8 to TRBJ1-5; D is uncertain. This CDR3 has 14 residues. Trimming stripped 4 bases from V and 5 bases from J, with 13 bases between. Germline lookup yields CDR1 SGHTS and CDR2 YDEGEE. The CDR3 loop reads CASSRRTPDQPQHF. In DNA form, the CDR3 reads TGTGCCAGCAGCCGAAGGACTCCAGATCAGCCCCAGCATTTT.

The chain employs TRBV12-3 or TRBV12-4 and TRBJ1-4; possible D gene TRBD1, 6 bases. The CDR3 has 12 residues. V was trimmed by 8 bases and J by 5 bases, leaving 9 bases between them. The CDR3 protein is CASQGWNEKLFF. The CDR3 DNA reads as TGTGCCAGCCAGGGGTGGAATGAAAAACTGTTTTTT.

The J gene is TRBJ2-2, the V gene TRBV28; TRBD2 matches at 13 bases. Germline V gives CDR1 MDHEN, CDR2 SYDVKM. V shed 5 bases, J shed 3 bases, and the junction held 6 bases outside the gene matches. The CDR3 sequence is 17 residues long. CDR3 DNA: TGTGCCAGCAGTGAATGGACTAGCGGGAGAGACACCGGGGAGCTGTTTTTT. It encodes CASSEWTSGRDTGELFF.

The rearrangement links TRBV3-1 (or the pseudogene TRBV3-2) to TRBJ1-2, with a possible D match to TRBD1 (6 bases). The V gene lost 1 base and the J gene lost 2 bases, with 14 bases spanning the gap. The CDR3 has 16 residues. Per germline, CDR1 LGHDT and CDR2 YNNKEL (reference sequence). CDR3 nucleotide sequence: TGTGCCAGCAGCCAAGTACGGGGGGGCGGGAACTATGGCTACACCTTC. This encodes CASSQVRGGGNYGYTF.